This T cell receptor beta chain appears in the sequencing data of a study of cytomegalovirus exposure and HLA in healthy donors. Only a few counts were recorded for this clone. With 60 Vbeta and 13 Jbeta primers, the PCR was carried out. Profiled with immunoSEQ multiplex PCR; TCRdb holds only in-frame clones, not every one. This repertoire shows 150,000 or so clones, around 74% found once; its top ten account for more than 3.5%. Though nominally healthy at sampling, donors likely had unrecorded immune exposures. The germline gives CDR1 MNHNY, CDR2 SVGAGI (reference sequence). This CDR3 is built from 13 residues. V was trimmed by 2 bases and J by 0 bases, leaving 5 bases between them.

The TCR comes from a man between 18 and 29 years old in good health and CMV-seropositive. The sample comprised PBMCs. J is TRBJ2-7 and V is TRBV6-6; D uncertain. The CDR3 reads CASSYQDSYEQYF. CDR3 coding DNA: TGTGCCAGCAGTTACCAGGACTCCTACGAGCAGTACTTC.